This T cell receptor beta chain originates from a study of T cells in localized non-small cell lung cancer. With respect to this clone: Its antigen is unknown.

Study results and limitations: Adjacent lung was found to contain a median approximately 62 of the top 100 tumor clones. Longer overall survival was seen with higher T cell density measured in blood. Sequencing involved a lone tumor region, leaving heterogeneity possible. In uninvolved adjacent lung, T cell clonality reached its highest value, exceeding tumor.

Some clones are missing from TCRdb's copy, which holds only in-frame ones; the method was immunoSEQ multiplex PCR. Among around 140,000 clones listed, approximately 88% were seen once. V was pared by 5 bases and J by 8 bases, with 10 bases between. This CDR3 spans 12 amino acids. CDR1 and CDR2 (germline): MDHEN, SYDVKM. The receptor was derived from an older female donor with stage I lung adenocarcinoma. This specimen consisted of peripheral blood, obtained before any cancer treatment. The rearrangement links TRBV28 to TRBJ1-5; D remains ambiguous. CDR3 loop: CASSVPPKPQHF. Here the CDR3 DNA reads TGTGCCAGCAGTGTGCCCCCTAAGCCCCAGCATTTT.